The 13 T cell receptor beta chains in this list originate from one sample, sequenced in a study of T-cell reconstitution after alpha-beta-depleted transplantation in children. During its preparation, the TCRbeta library received unique molecular identifiers. TCRdb redid the calling of the PCR reads with MiXCR, one entry per CDR3 protein. The sample lists 200,000 to 250,000 distinct CDR3 sequences, roughly 11% occurring once. The specimen was PBMCs, collected before TCRalphabeta/CD19-depleted stem cell transplant. The receptors derive from a child under two years old with acute myeloid leukemia, due to receive a stem cell transplant.

This clonotype showed up many times. The genes are TRBV3-1 and TRBJ1-6, with no clear D. Between the trimmed V and J ends, which lost 0 bases and 3 bases, there was a span of 6 bases. The CDR3 sequence is 15 residues long. CDR1 and CDR2 from the germline V gene are LGHDT and YNNKEL (reference sequence). This CDR3 is CASSQDEVYNSPLHF. CDR3 bases: TGTGCCAGCAGCCAAGATGAGGTCTATAATTCACCCCTCCACTTT.

This clonotype was counted ten times or more. The chain employs TRBV6-2 or TRBV6-3 and TRBJ1-1; D is uncertain. The CDR3 covers 12 residues. Looked up from germline, CDR1 is MNHEY and CDR2 is SVGEGT. V lost 5 bases, J lost 5 bases, and 9 bases lay in between. CDR3: CASSRRETEAFF. The CDR3 nucleotides read TGTGCCAGCAGTCGAAGAGAGACTGAAGCTTTCTTT.

At least ten counts were recorded for this clonotype. The J gene is TRBJ2-2, the V gene TRBV28; D ambiguous. The V end was cut by 6 bases, the J end by 5 bases, with 7 bases between. CDR3 length: 12 amino acids. Germline V gene sequence: CDR1 MDHEN, CDR2 SYDVKM. The CDR3 is CASRQRTGELFF. The CDR3 nucleotides are TGTGCCAGCAGGCAGAGGACCGGGGAGCTGTTTTTT.

In this sample, this clonotype turned up many times. The chain employs TRBV20-1 and TRBJ1-1, with D perhaps TRBD1 (6 bases). Looked up from germline, CDR1 is DFQATT and CDR2 is SNEGSKA (reference sequence). Trimming left V 3 bases short and J 4 bases short, with 9 bases between. The CDR3 has 12 amino acids. Here the CDR3 DNA reads TGCAGTGCTAGGAGGGGGGGCACTGAAGCTTTCTTT. It codes for CSARRGGTEAFF.

This clonotype has only a few counts. V usage is TRBV13 and J usage is TRBJ1-6; 7 bases agree with TRBD1. With 5 bases clipped from V and 7 bases from J, the junction kept 8 bases outside the gene matches. This CDR3 spans 15 amino acids. The germline V gene has CDR1 PRHDT and CDR2 FYEKMQ (reference sequence). The CDR3 nucleotides are TGTGCCAGCAGCCTCACTGACAGGGAGAATTCACCCCTCCACTTT. This encodes CASSLTDRENSPLHF.

This clonotype was counted many times. The V and J genes are TRBV10-3 and TRBJ2-3; no firm D call. Trimming took 4 bases from V and 8 from J, leaving 10 bases between them. The germline V gene has CDR1 ENHRY and CDR2 SYGVKD. This CDR3 is 12 amino acids long. The CDR3 coding sequence is TGTGCCATCAGTGCAGAAGACGGTACGCAGTATTTT. It specifies CAISAEDGTQYF.

This clonotype was detected many times. The chain joins TRBV6-1 to TRBJ2-7; perhaps TRBD1 as D (5 bases). The germline gives CDR1 MNHNS, CDR2 SASEGT. The CDR3 length is 14 residues. With 7 bases removed from V and 7 bases from J, the gap between germline ends came to 20 bases. CDR3 coding DNA: TGTGCCAGCACCAAGTCCGGAGCTAGGGGTGAGCAGTACTTC. Its protein product is CASTKSGARGEQYF.

The table lists this clonotype with many counts. The chain joins TRBV7-2 to TRBJ2-7; tentative D call: TRBD1 (5 bases). The germline V gene encodes CDR1 SGHTA and CDR2 FQGNSA. The CDR3 consists of 14 residues. V lost 7 bases to trimming and J lost 4 bases, with 17 bases between them. The CDR3 is CASINRGAGYEQYF. The CDR3 DNA reads TGTGCCAGCATCAACCGTGGGGCCGGGTACGAGCAGTACTTC.

The V gene is TRBV20-1, the J gene TRBJ2-7; 12 nucleotides agree with TRBD2. The CDR3 is 17 residues long. Germline V gene data show CDR1 as DFQATT and CDR2 as SNEGSKA (reference sequence). V lost 4 bases to trimming and J lost 3 bases; unmatched junction nucleotides: 13. The CDR3 DNA follows: TGCAGTGCTACTTCCGGGACTAGCGGGTTTTTGGGCTACGAGCAGTACTTC. Amino acid sequence: CSATSGTSGFLGYEQYF.

This clonotype has a count of ten or more. This chain joins TRBV10-3 and TRBJ2-1, with 10 nucleotides matching TRBD2. V lost 4 bases, J lost 0 bases, and 0 bases stayed unmatched. CDR1 ENHRY and CDR2 SYGVKD come from the germline V gene. The CDR3 is made up of 15 amino acids. This CDR3 is CAISGTSGSYNEQFF. The CDR3 region has the DNA TGTGCCATCAGTGGGACTAGCGGCTCCTACAATGAGCAGTTCTTC.

This clonotype has at least ten counts. This chain connects TRBV28 to TRBJ2-5; D is unresolved. Germline CDR1 MDHEN, CDR2 SYDVKM. The V end was cut by 5 bases, the J end by 5 bases, with 9 bases between. This CDR3 has 12 residues. The CDR3 loop reads CASSNQWETQYF. The CDR3 nucleotides are TGTGCCAGCAGTAACCAGTGGGAGACCCAGTACTTC.

This clonotype was picked up many times. This rearrangement joins TRBV4-2 to TRBJ1-2; 10 bases line up with TRBD1. The germline V gene has CDR1 LGHNA and CDR2 YNFKEQ. The CDR3 covers 15 residues. V gave up 1 base and J gave up 3 bases; unmatched junction bases: 2. Written as DNA, the CDR3 is TGTGCCAGCAGCCAAGGGGACAGGGGCGACTATGGCTACACCTTC. Translated: CASSQGDRGDYGYTF.

This clonotype was recorded at least ten times. V usage is TRBV5-1 and J usage is TRBJ1-5, with TRBD1 matching 9 bases. The trim removed 4 bases at V and 6 bases at J, leaving 5 bases unmatched. The germline V gene has CDR1 SGHRS and CDR2 YFSETQ. The CDR3 spans 14 residues. CDR3 coding DNA: TGCGCCAGCAGCGAACAGGGGGCAGGTCAGCCCCAGCATTTT. This encodes CASSEQGAGQPQHF.